This T cell receptor beta chain was profiled in a study of patients and donors after allogeneic stem cell transplantation. In TCRdb, the RT-PCR reads were re-called with MiXCR into one record per CDR3 protein. The data hold a few hundred thousand distinct CDR3 sequences, with roughly 14% observed a single time. This clonotype was picked up many times. The CDR3 loop spans 13 amino acids. The germline V gene encodes CDR1 SQVTM and CDR2 ANQGSEA. The V end was cut by 4 bases, the J end by 1 base, with 5 bases between. Sequencing was performed on blood, either unsorted or a sorted T cell fraction (not recorded which). The receptor was derived from a human donor who was either an allogeneic HSCT recipient or a stem cell or donor lymphocyte infusion donor (not recorded which). It is not recorded whose cells these are; they may come from a transplant donor. The chain couples TRBV29-1 to TRBJ1-6; D gene ambiguous. CDR3 sequence (DNA): TGCAGCGTTGCGGAATCCTATAATTCACCCCTCCACTTT. Translation gives CSVAESYNSPLHF.